The entry below describes one TCR beta chain. This sample stems from a study of cytomegalovirus exposure and HLA in healthy donors. With 60 Vbeta and 13 Jbeta primers, the PCR was carried out. As originally analysed: Later, an analysis found about 83 million unique TCR beta chains, and around 10 million of these were shared. This table comes from immunoSEQ multiplex PCR, and its TCRdb copy is limited to in-frame clones, with some not included. V and J calls and clone size are those listed in that table; D and trimming were worked out from the DNA. The sample includes 15,000 to 20,000 clones, 70% to 80% of them seen just once. The CDR3 loop spans 13 amino acids. Germline V gives CDR1 GTSNPN, CDR2 SVGIG (reference sequence). V shed 7 bases and J 1 base; nucleotides not matched to a gene: 6.

Sequenced material: PBMCs. The J gene is TRBJ2-7, the V gene TRBV30; 8 bases are a match to TRBD1. The TCR originated in a young man in good health and CMV-seronegative. CDR3 nucleotides: TGTGCCTCTGACAGGGGATGGTCCTACGAGCAGTACTTC. It codes for CASDRGWSYEQYF.